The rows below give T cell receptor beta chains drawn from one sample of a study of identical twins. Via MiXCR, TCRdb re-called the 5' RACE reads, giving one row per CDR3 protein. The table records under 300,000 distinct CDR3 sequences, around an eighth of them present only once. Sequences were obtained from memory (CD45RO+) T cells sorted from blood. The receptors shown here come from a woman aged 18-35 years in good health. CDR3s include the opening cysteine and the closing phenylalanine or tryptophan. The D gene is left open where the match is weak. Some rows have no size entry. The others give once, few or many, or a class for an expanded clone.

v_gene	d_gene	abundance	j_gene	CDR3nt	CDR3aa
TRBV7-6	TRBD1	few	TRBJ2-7	TGTGCCAGCAGCCCCTGGACAGGGGACATCTACGAGCAGTACTTC	CASSPWTGDIYEQYF
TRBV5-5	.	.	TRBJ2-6	TGTGCCAGCAGCTTGGGTCCAGGGAGTGGGGCCAACGTCCTGACTTTC	CASSLGPGSGANVLTF
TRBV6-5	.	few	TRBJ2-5	TGTGCCAGCAGTTTACAGGGAGATGGAAAGACCCAGTACTTC	CASSLQGDGKTQYF
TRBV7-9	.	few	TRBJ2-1	TGTGCCAGCAGCTTTAGGGCCCGCGGTTCGGTCTTC	CASSFRARGSVF
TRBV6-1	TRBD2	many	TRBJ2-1	TGTGCCAGCAGCCCCCGGGGGGGGCAGGGGAATGAGCAGTTCTTC	CASSPRGGQGNEQFF
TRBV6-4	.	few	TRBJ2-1	TGTGCCAGCAGCAAACAGGGCGGGTGGTACAATGAGCAGTTCTTC	CASSKQGGWYNEQFF
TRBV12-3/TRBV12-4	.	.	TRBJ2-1	TGTGCCAGCAGTTTAGAGGGCAATGAGGAGTTCTTC	CASSLEGNEEFF
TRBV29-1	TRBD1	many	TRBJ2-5	TGCAGCGTTGTATCCGGCCTGGACAGGGAAGAGACCCAGTACTTC	CSVVSGLDREETQYF
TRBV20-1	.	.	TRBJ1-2	TGCAGTGCTAGGGGGTGGGAGAGACACTATGGCTACACCTTC	CSARGWERHYGYTF
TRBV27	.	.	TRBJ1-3	TGTGCCAGCAGTTTATCGCGTAGCTCTGGAAACACCATATATTTT	CASSLSRSSGNTIYF
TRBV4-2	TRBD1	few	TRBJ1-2	TGTGCCAGCAGCCAAGATCAACAGGGGGCATCGAGTTACTATGGCTACACCTTC	CASSQDQQGASSYYGYTF
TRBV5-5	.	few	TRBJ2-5	TGTGCCAGCAGCTTTCCCGCCCCGGAGGGAGAGACCCAGTACTTC	CASSFPAPEGETQYF
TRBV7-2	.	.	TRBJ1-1	TGTGCCAGCAGCAGCCGACAGAGGGGATTGATCACTGAAGCTTTCTTT	CASSSRQRGLITEAFF
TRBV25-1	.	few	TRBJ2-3	TGTGCCAGCCACGGGGTTGAAGATACGCAGTATTTT	CASHGVEDTQYF
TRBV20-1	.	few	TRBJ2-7	TGCAGTGCGAGGGGGTATTCGGGTGAGCAGTACTTC	CSARGYSGEQYF
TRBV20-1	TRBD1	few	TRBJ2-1	TGCAGTGCTCCCCGCGGACAGGGGGCAGTGGATGAGCAGTTCTTC	CSAPRGQGAVDEQFF
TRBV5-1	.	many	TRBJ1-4	TGCGCCAGCAGCTTTTCAGCCTCAACTAATGAAAAACTGTTTTTT	CASSFSASTNEKLFF
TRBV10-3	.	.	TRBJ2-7	TGTGCCATCAGTGAGTCGGCAGGGTCGGACGAGCAGTACTTC	CAISESAGSDEQYF
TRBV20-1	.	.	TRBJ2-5	TGCAGTGCTAGACTCAGGGTTAAAGAGACCCAGTACTTC	CSARLRVKETQYF
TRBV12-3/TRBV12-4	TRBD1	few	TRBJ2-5	TGTGCCAGCAGTTTCCGGACAGGGCATGGGGAGACCCAGTACTTC	CASSFRTGHGETQYF
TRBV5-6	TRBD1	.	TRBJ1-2	TGTGCCAGCAGCCGGGACAGGGGATACAATGGCTACACCTTC	CASSRDRGYNGYTF
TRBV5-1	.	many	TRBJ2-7	TGCGCCAGCAGCTCAGGGAATTACGAGCAGTACTTC	CASSSGNYEQYF
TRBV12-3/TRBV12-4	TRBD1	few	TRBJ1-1	TGTGCCAGCAGAAATGCTGGACAGGGGCTCACTGAAGCTTTCTTT	CASRNAGQGLTEAFF
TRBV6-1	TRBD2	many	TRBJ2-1	TGTGCCAGCAGCGCCCGGGGTAGCGGGGGGTTTGGCAATGAGCAGTTCTTC	CASSARGSGGFGNEQFF
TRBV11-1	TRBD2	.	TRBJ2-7	TGTGCCAGCACCGCAGGGACTAGCGGGGATCGACTTGGGGTTTACGAGCAGTACTTC	CASTAGTSGDRLGVYEQYF
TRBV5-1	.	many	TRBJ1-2	TGCGCCAGCAGCTTGTCCAGGGACTATGGCTACACCTTC	CASSLSRDYGYTF
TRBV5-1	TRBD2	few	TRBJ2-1	TGCGCCAGCAGCTTGGTTACTAGCGGGAGTATCGATGAGCAGTTCTTC	CASSLVTSGSIDEQFF
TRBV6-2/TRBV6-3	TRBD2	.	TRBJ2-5	TGTGCCAGCAGTTCTACTAGCGGAGGTTTCGGAGAGACCCAGTACTTC	CASSSTSGGFGETQYF